This paragraph covers one T cell receptor (beta chain) sequence. These data originate in a study of beta chain features in type 1 diabetes. There are 14 residues in the CDR3. Germline CDR1 SGHVS, CDR2 FNYEAQ. V shed 3 bases and J shed 7 bases, with 10 bases lying between them. As every portion of the isolated RNA was reverse transcribed, the sequencing read expressed TCRB transcripts. The assay was immunoSEQ multiplex PCR, and TCRdb's table has in-frame clones only and misses some. The table has more than 140,000 clones, approximately 10% seen once. This chain links TRBV7-6 with TRBJ1-6; unclear D gene. The specimen was central memory CD4+ T cells from blood. The sequence derives from a woman in her forties in good health. The CDR3 loop reads CASSLATRNSPLHF. Here the CDR3 DNA reads TGTGCCAGCAGCTTGGCAACCAGGAATTCACCCCTCCACTTT. The whole variable domain, remainder taken from reference TRBV7-6 and TRBJ1-6, is GAGVSQSPRYKVTKRGQDVALRCDPISGHVSLYWYRQALGQGPEFLTYFNYEAQQDKSGLPNDRFSAERPEGSISTLTIQRTEQRDSAMYRCASSLATRNSPLHFGNGTRLTVT.